This TCR beta chain stems from a study of T cell responses to AZD1222 COVID-19 vaccine. Study outcomes and limitations: It should be noted that donors were predominantly white British and more often female, and clonal diversity was possibly underestimated. Spike as a whole was targeted by vaccine-associated CD4 TCRs, dominant at 160-218 and 743-854. Increases in Spike-specific TCR breadth and depth were seen after two AZD1222 doses. Targeting of unmutated variant regions was reportedly seen in nearly half of spike-specific TCRs.

V lost 4 bases and J 1 base, leaving 4 bases between the germline ends. This CDR3 spans 12 amino acids. Germline assignment: CDR1 SNHLY and CDR2 FYNNEI. Comment on this clone: Its specificity is not known.

Repertoires were generated with immunoSEQ multiplex PCR, while TCRdb's copy carries only in-frame clones and drops some. The top ten clones hold more than 6.5% of a sample with some 150,000 clones, about 85% of them seen once. The sample here was peripheral blood, taken after recovery from COVID-19. The rearrangement links TRBV2 to TRBJ1-1, with D unresolved. The TCR comes from an adult who had recovered from COVID-19. The CDR3 region is CASSAQNTEAFF. In DNA, the CDR3 is TGTGCCAGCAGTGCACAGAACACTGAAGCTTTCTTT.